These 20 T cell receptor beta chains were all obtained from the same sample, sequenced in a study of blood T cell repertoires in COVID-19. Libraries were prepared by immunoSEQ multiplex PCR; TCRdb keeps only in-frame clonotypes and omits some of them. The sample records fewer than 200,000 clones, over 70% being singletons. Sequenced input: PBMCs or T cells enriched from blood (not recorded which). These receptors all come from a woman in her forties or fifties in a cohort exposed to, infected with or recovered from COVID-19 (not recorded which).

The J gene is TRBJ2-1, the V gene TRBV7-2; D gene ambiguous. Germline values: CDR1 SGHTA, CDR2 FQGNSA. The CDR3 loop spans 14 amino acids. Trimming took 1 base from V and 8 from J, leaving 12 bases between them. The CDR3 DNA reads as TGTGCCAGCAGCTTAGTAGCTGGGTTTGATGAGCAGTTCTTC. This encodes CASSLVAGFDEQFF. The full variable domain, its missing parts supplied by reference TRBV7-2 and TRBJ2-1, is GAGVSQSPSNKVTEKGKDVELRCDPISGHTALYWYRQSLGQGLEFLIYFQGNSAPDKSGLPSDRFSAERTGGSVSTLTIQRTQQEDSAVYLCASSLVAGFDEQFFGPGTRLTVL.

This clone was recorded only once. The chain recombines TRBV6-2 or TRBV6-3 with TRBJ1-6; no firm D call. The V end lost 2 bases, the J end lost 9 bases, and 14 bases lay between the germline ends. The CDR3 loop spans 15 amino acids. CDR1 MNHEY and CDR2 SVGEGT come from the germline V gene. Written as DNA, the CDR3 is TGTGCCAGCAGTTACCCAATACAGCGGGCTTCACCCCTCCACTTT. Its translation is CASSYPIQRASPLHF.

V and J are TRBV4-3 and TRBJ2-1; tentative D call: TRBD1 (6 bases). V lost 3 bases and J 8 bases, leaving 11 bases between the germline ends. The CDR3 contains 13 residues. The V gene's germline CDR1 is LGHNA and CDR2 YSLEER. The CDR3 region is CASSHPGVYEQFF. The CDR3 DNA sequence: TGCGCCAGCAGCCATCCAGGGGTGTATGAGCAGTTCTTC.

CDR3 in amino acids: CASGLVSGSNQPQHF. DNA for the CDR3: TGTGCTAGTGGTTTGGTATCTGGCAGTAATCAGCCCCAGCATTTT. V usage is TRBV12-5 and J usage is TRBJ1-5, with D unresolved. The germline CDR1 and CDR2 sequences are LGHNT and FRNRAP. This CDR3 contains 15 residues. The V gene lost 0 bases and the J gene lost 4 bases, with 10 bases spanning the gap.

This chain links TRBV10-1 with TRBJ1-1, with TRBD1 identical over 9 bases. Unmatched junction bases numbered 11, after V lost 2 bases and J lost 4 bases. Germline assignment: CDR1 WNHNN and CDR2 SYGVQD (reference sequence). The CDR3 consists of 17 residues. The CDR3 nucleotides read TGCGCCAGCAGTGAGGCCGGGACAGGGAGGTTAGGCACTGAAGCTTTCTTT. Translated: CASSEAGTGRLGTEAFF.

This chain uses TRBV5-1 with TRBJ1-4; no clear D. V was clipped by 0 bases and J by 7 bases, with 19 bases between them. CDR3 length: 17 amino acids. The germline CDR1 and CDR2 sequences are SGHRS and YFSETQ. CDR3 sequence reads: CASSLGSLAPRIEKLFF. In DNA form, the CDR3 reads TGCGCCAGCAGCTTGGGATCGTTGGCACCGAGGATTGAAAAACTGTTTTTT.

CDR3 in amino acids: CASSLLGLTYEQYF. The DNA of the CDR3 is TGTGCCAGCAGTTTACTGGGACTTACCTACGAGCAGTACTTC. The chain recombines TRBV27 with TRBJ2-7; TRBD2 might be the D (6 bases). This CDR3 has 14 amino acids. Trimming took 2 bases from V and 2 from J, leaving 10 bases between them. The germline gives CDR1 MNHEY, CDR2 SMNVEV (reference sequence).

V is TRBV28 and J is TRBJ2-1, with 8 bases lining up with TRBD1. Trimming cost V 4 bases and J 5 bases; bases outside gene matches: 10. The CDR3 has 16 residues. Germline CDR1 reads MDHEN; CDR2 reads SYDVKM. CDR3 DNA sequence: TGTGCCAGCAGTTCGGGGACAGGTCGAATACACAATGAGCAGTTCTTC. It translates to CASSSGTGRIHNEQFF.

J is TRBJ1-5 and V is TRBV30; 7 positions match TRBD1. Germline V gene data show CDR1 as GTSNPN and CDR2 as SVGIG (reference sequence). The CDR3 consists of 15 residues. With V trimmed by 3 bases and J by 2 bases, 7 bases remained unmatched. CDR3 region: CAWSQGVEGNQPQHF. The CDR3 coding sequence is TGTGCCTGGAGCCAGGGGGTAGAAGGCAATCAGCCCCAGCATTTT.

The chain employs TRBV11-2 and TRBJ2-2, with 8 bases lining up with TRBD2. Looked up from germline, CDR1 is SGHAT and CDR2 is FQNNGV. V lost 7 bases to trimming and J lost 2 bases; unmatched junction nucleotides: 6. The CDR3 consists of 15 residues. CDR3 DNA: TGTGCCAGCATCCGGCGGGGGGCCAACACCGGGGAGCTGTTTTTT. Translation: CASIRRGANTGELFF.

The count of this clone is one. This chain links TRBV5-1 with TRBJ1-1; TRBD1 matches 8 bases. Germline CDR1 reads SGHRS; CDR2 reads YFSETQ. V shed 7 bases and J 4 bases; nucleotides not matched to a gene: 6. This CDR3 is 13 amino acids long. The CDR3 spells CASQRQGSTEAFF. The CDR3 nucleotides read TGCGCCAGCCAAAGACAGGGGAGCACTGAAGCTTTCTTT.

CDR3 coding DNA: TGTGCCACCAGACTAGCGGGAGACCACGGGGAGCTGTTTTTT. Its translation: CATRLAGDHGELFF. The V call is TRBV24-1, the J call TRBJ2-2, with 11 bases identical to TRBD2. After removal of 7 bases from V and 7 bases from J, the junction contained 4 bases not matched to a gene. This CDR3 is 14 amino acids long. Germline CDR1 reads KGHDR; CDR2 reads SFDVKD.

The chain uses TRBV28 and TRBJ1-5, with 7 positions matching TRBD1. Germline values: CDR1 MDHEN, CDR2 SYDVKM. CDR3 size: 16 residues. V lost 3 bases to trimming and J lost 1 base; unmatched junction nucleotides: 6. Written as DNA, the CDR3 is TGTGCCAGCAGTTTGGTTACACAGGGGAGCAATCAGCCCCAGCATTTT. This sequence encodes CASSLVTQGSNQPQHF.

V gene TRBV28 combines with J gene TRBJ1-4; TRBD1 might be the D (5 bases). The V gene's germline CDR1 is MDHEN and CDR2 SYDVKM. With 6 bases removed from V and 7 bases from J, the gap between germline ends came to 15 bases. The CDR3 consists of 14 residues. CDR3 protein: CASSDPGRGEKLFF. Written as DNA, the CDR3 is TGTGCCAGCAGCGATCCCGGGAGGGGTGAAAAACTGTTTTTT.

This chain uses TRBV7-8 with TRBJ1-6, with TRBD1 identical over 7 bases. Trimming took 8 bases from V and 10 from J; bases not matched to a gene: 11. Germline CDR1 reads SGHVS; CDR2 reads FQNEAQ. This CDR3 spans 14 amino acids. CDR3 sequence: CASGRQGSDSPLHF. As DNA, the CDR3 is TGTGCCAGCGGGAGACAGGGTTCGGACTCACCCCTCCACTTT.

This chain joins TRBV4-1 and TRBJ1-3, with D possibly matching TRBD1 (5 bases). CDR1 is MGHRA, CDR2 YSYEKL, per germline. CDR3 length: 15 residues. Trimming left V 3 bases short and J 4 bases short, with 13 bases between. The CDR3 here is CASSHPGGSGNTIYF. DNA of the CDR3: TGCGCCAGCAGCCATCCCGGGGGGTCGGGAAACACCATATATTTT.

The genes are TRBV28 and TRBJ2-2; 12 bases align to TRBD1. The CDR3 runs 16 residues. Trimming at V came to 5 bases and at J to 5 bases, leaving 6 bases not matched to a gene. Germline CDR1 and CDR2: MDHEN and SYDVKM. The CDR3 bases are TGTGCCAGCAGTGAGCGGGACAGGGGGCCAACCGGGGAGCTGTTTTTT. Amino acids: CASSERDRGPTGELFF.

The CDR3 sequence is CASSRLAAGTDTQYF. CDR3 DNA: TGTGCCAGCAGCCGACTAGCGGCTGGCACAGATACGCAGTATTTT. The chain employs TRBV2 and TRBJ2-3; 9 bases line up with TRBD2. The CDR3 consists of 15 residues. Unmatched junction bases numbered 5, after V lost 6 bases and J lost 1 base. Per the germline V gene, CDR1 is SNHLY and CDR2 is FYNNEI.

This clone was counted a single time. The rearrangement links TRBV7-9 to TRBJ2-2; TRBD2 aligns across 9 bases. The CDR3 is 17 amino acids. Looked up from germline, CDR1 is SEHNR and CDR2 is FQNEAQ (reference sequence). V gave up 4 bases and J gave up 7 bases; unmatched junction bases: 13. CDR3: CASSSTLAGGPDGELFF. The CDR3 bases are TGTGCCAGCAGCTCCACCCTGGCGGGGGGGCCTGACGGGGAGCTGTTTTTT.

This clone was detected a few times. CDR3 nucleotide sequence: TGTGCCTCGGGACTGAGCTCTGGAAACACCATATATTTT. Translated, it gives CASGLSSGNTIYF. V usage is TRBV7-9 and J usage is TRBJ1-3; a possible D gene is TRBD1 (5 bases). Trimming took 11 bases from V and 0 from J, leaving 11 bases between them. This CDR3 spans 13 amino acids. The germline V gene has CDR1 SEHNR and CDR2 FQNEAQ (reference sequence).